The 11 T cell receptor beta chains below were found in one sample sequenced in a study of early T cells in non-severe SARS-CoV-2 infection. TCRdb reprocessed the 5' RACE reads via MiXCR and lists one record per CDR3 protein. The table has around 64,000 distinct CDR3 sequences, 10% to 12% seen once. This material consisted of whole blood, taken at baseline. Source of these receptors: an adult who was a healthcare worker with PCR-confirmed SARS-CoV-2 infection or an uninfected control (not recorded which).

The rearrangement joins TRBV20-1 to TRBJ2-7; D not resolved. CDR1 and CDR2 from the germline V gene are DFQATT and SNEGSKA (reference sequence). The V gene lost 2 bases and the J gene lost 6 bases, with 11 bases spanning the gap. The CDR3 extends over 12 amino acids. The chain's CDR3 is CSARMRWSEQYF. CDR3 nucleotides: TGCAGTGCTAGAATGCGGTGGAGCGAGCAGTACTTC.

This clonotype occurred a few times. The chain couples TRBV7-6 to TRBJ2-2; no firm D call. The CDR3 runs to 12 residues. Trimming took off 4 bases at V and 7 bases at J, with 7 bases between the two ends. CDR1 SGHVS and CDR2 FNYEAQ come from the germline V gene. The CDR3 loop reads CASSSLIGELFF. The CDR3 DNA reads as TGTGCCAGCAGCTCCTTGATCGGGGAGCTGTTTTTT.

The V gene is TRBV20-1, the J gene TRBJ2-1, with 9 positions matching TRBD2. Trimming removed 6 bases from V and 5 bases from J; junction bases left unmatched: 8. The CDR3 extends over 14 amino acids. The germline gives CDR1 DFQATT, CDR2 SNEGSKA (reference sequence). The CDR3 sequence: CSAQRGGVNNEQFF. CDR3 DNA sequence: TGCAGTGCCCAGCGCGGGGGGGTGAACAATGAGCAGTTCTTC.

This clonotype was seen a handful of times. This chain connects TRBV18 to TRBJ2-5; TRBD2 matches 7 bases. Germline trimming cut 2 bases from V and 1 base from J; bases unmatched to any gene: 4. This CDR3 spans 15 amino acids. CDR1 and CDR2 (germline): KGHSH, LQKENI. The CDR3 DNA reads TGTGCCAGCTCACCAGGTGGCGGGGGCCAAGAGACCCAGTACTTC. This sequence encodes CASSPGGGGQETQYF.

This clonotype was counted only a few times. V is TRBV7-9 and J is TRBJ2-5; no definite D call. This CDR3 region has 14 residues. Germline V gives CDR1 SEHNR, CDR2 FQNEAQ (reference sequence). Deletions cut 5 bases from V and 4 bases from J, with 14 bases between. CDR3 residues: CASSLLDRRETQYF. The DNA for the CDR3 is TGTGCCAGCAGCCTACTGGATAGGCGAGAGACCCAGTACTTC. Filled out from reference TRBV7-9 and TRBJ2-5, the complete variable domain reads DTGVSQNPRHKITKRGQNVTFRCDPISEHNRLYWYRQTLGQGPEFLTYFQNEAQLEKSRLLSDRFSAERPKGSFSTLEIQRTEQGDSAMYLCASSLLDRRETQYFGPGTRLLVL.

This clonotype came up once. CDR3 sequence: CSVYTAGTGEAFF. The CDR3 DNA is TGCAGCGTTTATACAGCCGGGACAGGGGAAGCTTTCTTT. The V gene is TRBV29-1, the J gene TRBJ1-1; TRBD1 agrees at 9 bases. There are 13 residues in the CDR3. Germline CDR1 SQVTM, CDR2 ANQGSEA. J lost 8 bases, V lost 5 bases, and 9 bases had no gene match.

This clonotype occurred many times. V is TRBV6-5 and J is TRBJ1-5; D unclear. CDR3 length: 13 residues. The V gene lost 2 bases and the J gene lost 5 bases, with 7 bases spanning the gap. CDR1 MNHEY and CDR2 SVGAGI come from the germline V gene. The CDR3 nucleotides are TGTGCCAGCAGTTACCGGGTGGATCAGCCCCAGCATTTT. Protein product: CASSYRVDQPQHF.

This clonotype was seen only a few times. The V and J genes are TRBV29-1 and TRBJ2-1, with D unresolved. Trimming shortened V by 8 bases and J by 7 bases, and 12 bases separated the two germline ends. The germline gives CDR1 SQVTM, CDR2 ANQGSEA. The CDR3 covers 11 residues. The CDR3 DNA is TGCAGCCCTCGATGGGCGAATGAGCAGTTCTTC. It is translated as CSPRWANEQFF.

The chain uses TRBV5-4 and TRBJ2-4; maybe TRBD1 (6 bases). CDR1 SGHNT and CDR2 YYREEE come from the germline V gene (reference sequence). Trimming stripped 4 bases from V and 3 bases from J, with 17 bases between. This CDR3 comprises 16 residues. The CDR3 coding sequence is TGTGCCAGCAGCGACCCACAGGGTCATAACAAAAACATTCAGTACTTC. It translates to CASSDPQGHNKNIQYF.

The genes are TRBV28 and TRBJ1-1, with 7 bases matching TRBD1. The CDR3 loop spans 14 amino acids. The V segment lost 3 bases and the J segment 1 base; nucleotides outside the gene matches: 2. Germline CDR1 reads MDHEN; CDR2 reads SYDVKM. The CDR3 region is CASSLAGGNTEAFF. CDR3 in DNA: TGTGCCAGCAGTTTGGCAGGGGGGAACACTGAAGCTTTCTTT. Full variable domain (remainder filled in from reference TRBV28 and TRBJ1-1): DVKVTQSSRYLVKRTGEKVFLECVQDMDHENMFWYRQDPGLGLRLIYFSYDVKMKEKGDIPEGYSVSREKKERFSLILESASTNQTSMYLCASSLAGGNTEAFFGQGTRLTVV.

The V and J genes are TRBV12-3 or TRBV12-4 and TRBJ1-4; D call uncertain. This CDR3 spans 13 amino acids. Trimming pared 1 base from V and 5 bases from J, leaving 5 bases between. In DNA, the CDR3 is TGTGCCAGCAGTTTAGACAAAAATGAAAAACTGTTTTTT. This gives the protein CASSLDKNEKLFF.